The TCR beta chain described here comes from a study of cytomegalovirus exposure and HLA in healthy donors. Study summary: An early data release held some 85 million unique TCRs from HLA-typed donors.

The study's findings and limits: Common viral pathogens were later found to be apparently linked to several of the most significant clusters. Among TCR beta chains, those listed as cytomegalovirus-associated numbered 164.

This clone was counted a few times. The antigen is unknown. Use of 60 Vbeta and 13 Jbeta primers characterized the PCR. The protocol was immunoSEQ multiplex PCR, while the TCRdb copy is restricted to in-frame clones and leaves out a portion. The table lists approximately 110,000 clones, around two thirds of them singletons, with more than 4.5% in the top ten. At the time of sampling, donors were nominally healthy, though unrecorded immune exposures were likely. Germline V gene lookup returns CDR1 SGHDT and CDR2 YYEEEE. After removal of 0 bases from V and 8 bases from J, the junction contained 2 bases not matched to a gene. This CDR3 is 14 amino acids long.

The TCR comes from a man aged 60-69 years in good health and CMV-seropositive. Sequenced: PBMCs. This chain links TRBV5-6 with TRBJ2-2, with 9 bases lining up with TRBD1. The chain's CDR3 is CASSLDRGLGELFF. The DNA of the CDR3 is TGTGCCAGCAGCTTGGACAGGGGGCTAGGGGAGCTGTTTTTT.